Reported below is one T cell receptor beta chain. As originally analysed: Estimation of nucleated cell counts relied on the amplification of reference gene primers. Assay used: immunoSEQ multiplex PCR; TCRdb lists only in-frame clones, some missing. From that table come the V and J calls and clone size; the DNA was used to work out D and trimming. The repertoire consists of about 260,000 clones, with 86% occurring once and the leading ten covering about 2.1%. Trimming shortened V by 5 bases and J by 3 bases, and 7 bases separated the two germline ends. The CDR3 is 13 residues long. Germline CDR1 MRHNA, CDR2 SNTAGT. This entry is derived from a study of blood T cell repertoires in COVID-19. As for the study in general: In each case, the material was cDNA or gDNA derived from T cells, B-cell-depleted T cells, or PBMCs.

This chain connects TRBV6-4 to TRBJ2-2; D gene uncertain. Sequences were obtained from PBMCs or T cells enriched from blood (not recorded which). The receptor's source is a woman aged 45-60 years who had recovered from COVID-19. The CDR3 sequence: CASSFSDTGELFF. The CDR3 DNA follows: TGTGCCAGCAGTTTTTCGGACACCGGGGAGCTGTTTTTT.